Listed below are T cell receptor beta chains from one sample, sequenced in a study of Ad26.COV2.S vaccination and SARS-CoV-2 variants. The repertoire was sequenced with immunoSEQ multiplex PCR; TCRdb's copy has only in-frame clones and lacks some. This table holds more than 400,000 clones, about 90% found once. Sequencing was performed on peripheral blood, taken in a trial of Ad26.COV2.S vaccine versus placebo. The receptors shown here come from a person aged 18-60 years who received the Ad26.COV2.S COVID-19 vaccine or a placebo. Each CDR3 is given with its conserved first and last residue. The D gene is left open where the match is weak. Rows may omit the clone size; those that give it use once, few, many or a size class.

V gene	D gene	J gene	clone size	CDR3 protein	CDR3 DNA
TRBV9	TRBD1	TRBJ1-6	.	CASSAPGGGTNSPLHF	TGTGCCAGCAGCGCACCAGGGGGGGGAACCAATTCACCCCTCCACTTT
TRBV18	.	TRBJ1-2	.	CASSPGEVTGYTF	TGTGCCAGCTCACCTGGGGAGGTCACTGGCTACACCTTC
TRBV30	TRBD1	TRBJ2-7	.	CAWSAGKTGTVYEQYF	TGTGCCTGGAGTGCCGGCAAGACAGGGACAGTTTACGAGCAGTACTTC
TRBV9	.	TRBJ1-2	.	CASSDPGGPRYGYTF	TGTGCCAGCAGCGACCCCGGGGGCCCGAGGTATGGCTACACCTTC
TRBV5-1	.	TRBJ1-4	.	CASSSGATNEKLFF	TGCGCCAGCAGCTCGGGGGCAACTAATGAAAAACTGTTTTTT
TRBV9	.	TRBJ2-2	.	CASSLPTGELFF	TGTGCCAGCAGCTTACCCACCGGGGAGCTGTTTTTT
TRBV19	.	TRBJ1-1	.	CASSPTLGLNTEAFF	TGTGCCAGTAGCCCTACGTTAGGGCTGAACACTGAAGCTTTCTTT
TRBV29-1	.	TRBJ1-2	.	CSVEDREGVDYGYTF	TGCAGCGTTGAAGATCGGGAAGGGGTGGACTATGGCTACACCTTC
TRBV6-2/TRBV6-3	.	TRBJ1-2	.	CASSHPGRGYGYTF	TGTGCCAGCAGCCACCCCGGGAGGGGCTATGGCTACACCTTC
TRBV7-6	TRBD1	TRBJ1-1	.	CASRPEGARTEAFF	TGTGCCAGCAGACCGGAGGGGGCAAGGACTGAAGCTTTCTTT
TRBV10-2	.	TRBJ2-2	.	CASSEGSVDVNTGELFF	TGCGCCAGCAGTGAGGGTTCGGTCGATGTGAACACCGGGGAGCTGTTTTTT
TRBV19	.	TRBJ1-3	.	CASRTMGGNTIYF	TGTGCCAGTAGGACGATGGGGGGAAACACCATATATTTT
TRBV5-4	.	TRBJ2-1	.	CASNIKDRSSYNEQFF	TGTGCCAGCAATATAAAGGACCGAAGCTCCTACAATGAGCAGTTCTTC
TRBV7-2	TRBD1	TRBJ2-2	.	CASSYRGLGAGELFF	TGTGCCAGCAGCTACAGGGGTCTAGGGGCCGGGGAGCTGTTTTTT
TRBV28	.	TRBJ1-2	.	CASSLYKGSGEDYGYTF	TGTGCCAGCAGTTTATACAAAGGGTCAGGGGAAGATTATGGCTACACCTTC
TRBV11-3	TRBD2	TRBJ2-2	.	CASSSGLAGITGELFF	TGTGCCAGCAGCTCCGGACTAGCGGGGATAACCGGGGAGCTGTTTTTT
TRBV4-1	TRBD1	TRBJ1-2	.	CASSQEGTGDYGYTF	TGCGCCAGCAGCCAAGAGGGAACAGGGGACTATGGCTACACCTTC
TRBV7-9	.	TRBJ2-5	once	CASSLARGLETQYF	TGTGCCAGCAGCTTAGCCCGGGGGCTTGAGACCCAGTACTTC
TRBV7-2	.	TRBJ2-3	.	CASSSDRRISTDTQYF	TGTGCCAGCAGCTCCGACAGGAGAATTAGCACAGATACGCAGTATTTT
TRBV5-4	.	TRBJ2-3	.	CASSLGPTDTQYF	TGTGCCAGCAGCTTGGGGCCCACAGATACGCAGTATTTT
TRBV19	.	TRBJ1-6	.	CASSISGWDNSPLHF	TGTGCCAGTAGTATATCGGGGTGGGATAATTCACCCCTCCACTTT
TRBV7-2	.	TRBJ2-3	once	CASSLGVKLTYPDTQYF	TGTGCCAGCAGCTTAGGGGTGAAGCTAACCTACCCAGATACGCAGTATTTT
TRBV15	.	TRBJ2-1	.	CATEGLLNEQFF	TGTGCCACAGAGGGACTCCTCAATGAGCAGTTCTTC
TRBV15	.	TRBJ1-2	.	CATSRDRSANYGYTF	TGTGCCACCAGCAGAGATCGGTCAGCTAACTATGGCTACACCTTC